This entry lists 21 T cell receptor beta chains sequenced from one sample in a study of blood T cell repertoires in COVID-19. Sequenced by immunoSEQ multiplex PCR; TCRdb stores in-frame clones only, minus some. The sample gives approximately 310,000 clones, 70% to 90% of which show up once; about 2% is in the top ten. The specimen sequenced was PBMCs or T cells enriched from blood (not recorded which). These receptors all come from a man under 40 who had recovered from COVID-19.

The chain employs TRBV7-2 and TRBJ2-2, with TRBD1 matching 7 bases. The J segment lost 9 bases and the V segment lost 4 bases, leaving 8 bases of the junction unmatched. Germline lookup yields CDR1 SGHTA and CDR2 FQGNSA. The length of the CDR3 is 14 residues. The chain's CDR3 is CASSSGTVGRELFF. In DNA form, the CDR3 reads TGTGCCAGCAGCTCCGGGACAGTCGGCAGGGAGCTGTTTTTT.

The CDR3: CASSEALLGQGGEKLFF. For the CDR3, the DNA is TGTGCCAGCAGTGAAGCGCTTTTGGGACAGGGGGGTGAAAAACTGTTTTTT. The genes are TRBV2 and TRBJ1-4; 11 nucleotides align to TRBD1. The CDR3 is 17 residues long. Germline V CDR1 and CDR2: SNHLY, FYNNEI. Unmatched junction bases numbered 7, after V lost 0 bases and J lost 7 bases.

The V and J genes are TRBV5-1 and TRBJ2-2; D is unresolved. The V end lost 2 bases, the J end lost 6 bases, and 5 bases lay between the germline ends. Per the germline V gene, CDR1 is SGHRS and CDR2 is YFSETQ. This CDR3 comprises 12 residues. CDR3 protein: CASSFPAGELFF. The CDR3 region has the DNA TGCGCCAGCAGCTTCCCCGCCGGGGAGCTGTTTTTT.

The chain carries TRBV6-5 and TRBJ1-6; D is possibly TRBD1 (5 bases). The CDR3 length is 14 residues. Between the trimmed V and J ends, which lost 10 bases and 10 bases, there was a span of 20 bases. Germline V gene lookup returns CDR1 MNHEY and CDR2 SVGAGI. CDR3 bases: TGTGCCATAGTAGGGACCGTCCGGGGGTCACCCCTCCACTTT. This codes for CAIVGTVRGSPLHF.

The gene calls are TRBV12-3 or TRBV12-4 and TRBJ2-7; maybe TRBD1 (6 bases). This CDR3 spans 13 amino acids. Trimming cost V 6 bases and J 2 bases, with 11 bases left between them. The CDR3, as DNA: TGTGCCAGCAGCCCTGGGACACCCTACGAGCAGTACTTC. This gives the protein CASSPGTPYEQYF.

This clone was seen a single time. V is TRBV20-1 and J is TRBJ1-1; TRBD1 might be the D (5 bases). Germline V gene data show CDR1 as DFQATT and CDR2 as SNEGSKA (reference sequence). The V end was cut by 6 bases, the J end by 1 base, with 15 bases between. This CDR3 is 14 amino acids long. CDR3 nucleotides: TGCAGTGCAAGTGGGTTCAGGGCGAACACTGAAGCTTTCTTT. The encoded protein is CSASGFRANTEAFF.

V and J are TRBV6-6 and TRBJ1-2; 8 bases are a match to TRBD1. The CDR3 has 14 amino acids. V shed 2 bases and J 4 bases; nucleotides not matched to a gene: 3. In germline, CDR1 is MNHNY, CDR2 SVGAGI (reference sequence). CDR3 sequence (DNA): TGTGCCAGCAGTTACGGGACAGGATTCTATGGCTACACCTTC. Its translation: CASSYGTGFYGYTF.

This chain uses TRBV30 with TRBJ1-1, with D possibly being TRBD1 (6 bases). The V end lost 0 bases, the J end lost 8 bases, and 16 bases lay between the germline ends. The CDR3 is made up of 14 amino acids. From germline, CDR1 is GTSNPN and CDR2 SVGIG (reference sequence). The DNA for the CDR3 is TGTGCCTGGAGTGTAGGGGGATCCTGGGACGAAGCTTTCTTT. Residues: CAWSVGGSWDEAFF.

V gene TRBV4-2 combines with J gene TRBJ2-3; 11 nucleotides agree with TRBD2. CDR1 is LGHNA and CDR2 is YNFKEQ in the germline V gene. The CDR3 covers 16 residues. The junction had 0 bases not matched to a gene; V was cut back by 1 base and J by 0 bases. The CDR3 DNA reads as TGTGCCAGCAGCCAAGTAGCGGGGGGGAGCACAGATACGCAGTATTTT. Protein product: CASSQVAGGSTDTQYF.

The chain's CDR3 is CASTREGVQYF. The CDR3 region has the DNA TGTGCCAGCACCAGGGAAGGAGTGCAGTACTTC. J is TRBJ2-7 and V is TRBV6-5; D possibly corresponds to TRBD1 (5 bases). Germline V gene sequence: CDR1 MNHEY, CDR2 SVGAGI. The CDR3 extends over 11 amino acids. V was trimmed by 7 bases and J by 9 bases, leaving 13 bases between them.

V and J are TRBV7-9 and TRBJ2-5; 7 bases are shared with TRBD2. After removal of 3 bases from V and 1 base from J, the junction contained 2 bases not matched to a gene. This CDR3 comprises 14 residues. Germline assignment: CDR1 SEHNR and CDR2 FQNEAQ (reference sequence). CDR3 protein: CASSFGGGQETQYF. The CDR3 region has the DNA TGTGCCAGCAGCTTCGGCGGGGGCCAAGAGACCCAGTACTTC. Based on the CDR3 plus reference TRBV7-9 and TRBJ2-5, the full variable domain is DTGVSQNPRHKITKRGQNVTFRCDPISEHNRLYWYRQTLGQGPEFLTYFQNEAQLEKSRLLSDRFSAERPKGSFSTLEIQRTEQGDSAMYLCASSFGGGQETQYFGPGTRLLVL.

The chain links TRBV5-4 to TRBJ1-1; 7 bases are a match to TRBD1. Trimming cost V 4 bases and J 5 bases; bases outside gene matches: 14. This CDR3 has 16 amino acids. CDR1 is SGHNT, CDR2 YYREEE, per germline (reference sequence). The CDR3 loop reads CASSGRQGWGQTEAFF. The CDR3 region has the DNA TGTGCCAGCAGCGGCCGACAGGGTTGGGGGCAGACTGAAGCTTTCTTT.

This clone appeared a single time. The chain has TRBV9 and TRBJ1-4, with 9 nucleotides matching TRBD1. V gave up 2 bases and J gave up 5 bases; unmatched junction bases: 4. Germline CDR1 and CDR2: SGDLS and YYNGEE. The CDR3 spans 15 residues. In DNA, the CDR3 is TGTGCCAGCAGCGTGGGGACAGGGAGGAATGAAAAACTGTTTTTT. Residues: CASSVGTGRNEKLFF.

The CDR3 is CASSLGSGGLQETQYF. The CDR3 DNA follows: TGTGCCAGCAGCTTAGGAAGCGGGGGCCTCCAAGAGACCCAGTACTTC. The rearrangement joins TRBV7-9 to TRBJ2-5; 8 bases agree with TRBD2. Trimming removed 1 base from V and 1 base from J; junction bases left unmatched: 5. The germline CDR1 and CDR2 sequences are SEHNR and FQNEAQ (reference sequence). CDR3 length equals 16 residues. Filled out from reference TRBV7-9 and TRBJ2-5, the complete variable domain reads DTGVSQNPRHKITKRGQNVTFRCDPISEHNRLYWYRQTLGQGPEFLTYFQNEAQLEKSRLLSDRFSAERPKGSFSTLEIQRTEQGDSAMYLCASSLGSGGLQETQYFGPGTRLLVL.

This rearrangement joins TRBV9 to TRBJ2-5; D remains unclear. Germline V lookup: CDR1 SGDLS, CDR2 YYNGEE. The V end lost 3 bases, the J end lost 2 bases, and 14 bases lay between the germline ends. The CDR3 extends over 15 amino acids. CDR3 sequence (DNA): TGTGCCAGCAGCGGAGGAATGGTAGGACAAGAGACCCAGTACTTC. Translating it yields CASSGGMVGQETQYF.

The V call is TRBV6-1, the J call TRBJ2-2; 9 bases fit TRBD1. Trimming cost V 3 bases and J 6 bases; bases outside gene matches: 5. Germline V lookup: CDR1 MNHNS, CDR2 SASEGT. The CDR3 covers 15 residues. The CDR3 bases are TGTGCCAGCAGTGACACAGGGGGCTATTCCGGGGAGCTGTTTTTT. Translating it yields CASSDTGGYSGELFF.

The chain has TRBV5-1 and TRBJ2-3; the D gene is possibly TRBD1 (7 bases). V was shortened by 4 bases and J by 4 bases, with 16 bases between the two germline ends. CDR3 length: 15 amino acids. Germline CDR1 reads SGHRS; CDR2 reads YFSETQ. The CDR3 spells CASSPPGQRADTQYF. The DNA for the CDR3 is TGCGCCAGCAGCCCGCCGGGACAGCGGGCAGATACGCAGTATTTT. The full variable domain, its missing parts supplied by reference TRBV5-1 and TRBJ2-3, is KAGVTQTPRYLIKTRGQQVTLSCSPISGHRSVSWYQQTPGQGLQFLFEYFSETQRNKGNFPGRFSGRQFSNSRSEMNVSTLELGDSALYLCASSPPGQRADTQYFGPGTRLTVL.

As regards this clone: Germline and junction disagree at one end, which may indicate a read error. The genes are TRBV27 and TRBJ1-1, with TRBD1 matching over 8 bases. This CDR3 has 12 amino acids. Per the germline V gene, CDR1 is MNHEY and CDR2 is SMNVEV (reference sequence). DNA for the CDR3: TGTGCCAGCAGCCTCAGGGGGCTTTTGCTGGTCTTT. Residues: CASSLRGLLLVF.

The rearrangement links TRBV19 to TRBJ2-5, with D hard to call. This CDR3 is built from 13 residues. Trimming shortened V by 5 bases and J by 0 bases, and 7 bases separated the two germline ends. The germline V gene has CDR1 LNHDA and CDR2 SQIVND (reference sequence). CDR3 sequence reads: CASSSGYQETQYF. CDR3 sequence (DNA): TGTGCCAGTAGTTCCGGGTACCAAGAGACCCAGTACTTC.

The V call is TRBV9, the J call TRBJ1-5; D gene uncertain. Trimming shortened V by 4 bases and J by 6 bases, and 11 bases separated the two germline ends. The CDR3 spans 13 residues. Germline V gene sequence: CDR1 SGDLS, CDR2 YYNGEE. As DNA, the CDR3 is TGTGCCAGCAGCTCTAAGATGTTTCAGCCCCAGCATTTT. Its translation: CASSSKMFQPQHF.

The chain has TRBV6-5 and TRBJ1-4; 8 positions match TRBD1. V shed 11 bases and J 5 bases; nucleotides not matched to a gene: 10. Germline lookup yields CDR1 MNHEY and CDR2 SVGAGI. CDR3 size: 14 residues. CDR3 in DNA: TGTGCCGCCTCCCGACAGGGGAAGAATGAAAAACTGTTTTTT. Its protein is CAASRQGKNEKLFF.